The 23 T cell receptor beta chains presented below share a single source sample, sequenced in a study of cytomegalovirus exposure and HLA in healthy donors. Vbeta (60) and Jbeta (13) primers were used in the PCR. Profiling relied on immunoSEQ multiplex PCR, and the TCRdb table lists in-frame clones only, not all of them. The sample consists of some 270,000 clones, about 80% of them appearing once. Sequenced input: PBMCs. Source of these receptors: a girl aged 2-10 years in good health and CMV-seronegative.

The rearrangement joins TRBV19 to TRBJ2-2; possible D gene TRBD2, 6 bases. The CDR3 loop spans 17 amino acids. Trimming took 3 bases from V and 1 from J, leaving 15 bases between them. The V gene's germline CDR1 is LNHDA and CDR2 SQIVND (reference sequence). CDR3 amino acids: CASSIPPGSLNTGELFF. The CDR3, as DNA: TGTGCCAGTAGTATCCCCCCCGGGAGTTTGAACACCGGGGAGCTGTTTTTT.

The V gene is TRBV6-1, the J gene TRBJ1-1; D is undetermined. The germline V gene encodes CDR1 MNHNS and CDR2 SASEGT. The length of the CDR3 is 14 residues. The ends were cut back, 7 bases at V and 0 bases at J, with 12 bases in the middle. CDR3 region: CASTNTGLNTEAFF. The CDR3 nucleotides are TGTGCCAGCACCAACACGGGTTTGAACACTGAAGCTTTCTTT.

The chain employs TRBV9 and TRBJ2-3; no definite D call. The germline CDR1 and CDR2 sequences are SGDLS and YYNGEE. The CDR3 has 13 amino acids. Between the trimmed V and J ends, which lost 4 bases and 1 base, there was a span of 7 bases. CDR3 loop: CASSPPGTDTQYF. The DNA for the CDR3 is TGTGCCAGCAGCCCCCCCGGCACAGATACGCAGTATTTT.

V gene TRBV6-7 combines with J gene TRBJ2-7; no clear D. TRBV6-7 is assigned to the ORF class and has an uncertain function. V lost 0 bases and J 1 base, leaving 13 bases between the germline ends. The CDR3 loop spans 16 amino acids. DNA for the CDR3: TGTGCCAGCAGTTACTCGAGACTCCCGCCGTCCTACGAGCAGTACTTC. Its protein product is CASSYSRLPPSYEQYF.

The V and J genes are TRBV6-1 and TRBJ2-7; 12 bases line up with TRBD2. With V trimmed by 4 bases and J by 7 bases, 8 bases remained unmatched. This CDR3 comprises 15 residues. From germline, CDR1 is MNHNS and CDR2 SASEGT. The CDR3 loop is CASSGGTSGLREQYF. DNA of the CDR3: TGTGCCAGCAGTGGAGGGACTAGCGGGCTGCGGGAGCAGTACTTC.

The CDR3 protein is CASSPQGGRNQPQHF. In DNA form, the CDR3 reads TGTGCCAGCTCACCCCAGGGTGGTAGGAATCAGCCCCAGCATTTT. The V gene is TRBV18, the J gene TRBJ1-5; D possibly corresponds to TRBD1 (5 bases). This CDR3 contains 15 residues. Germline assignment: CDR1 KGHSH and CDR2 LQKENI. V was shortened by 3 bases and J by 4 bases, with 13 bases between the two germline ends.

This chain connects TRBV7-6 to TRBJ1-4; D gene ambiguous. The CDR3 is 16 residues long. V was shortened by 0 bases and J by 5 bases, with 13 bases between the two germline ends. Germline V gene data show CDR1 as SGHVS and CDR2 as FNYEAQ. CDR3 coding DNA: TGTGCCAGCAGCTTAGCGCACTGGACGGGGAATGAAAAACTGTTTTTT. Its protein is CASSLAHWTGNEKLFF.

The rearrangement joins TRBV28 to TRBJ2-5; maybe TRBD1 (6 bases). The CDR3 sequence is 16 residues long. Trimming left V 3 bases short and J 3 bases short, with 17 bases between. Germline CDR1 MDHEN, CDR2 SYDVKM. In DNA, the CDR3 is TGTGCCAGCAGTTTCCCCTTACTAGGGGGAAAAGAGACCCAGTACTTC. The encoded protein is CASSFPLLGGKETQYF.

V is TRBV7-8 and J is TRBJ1-1; 8 bases align to TRBD1. With 2 bases clipped from V and 0 bases from J, the junction kept 14 bases outside the gene matches. The CDR3 covers 19 residues. Germline-derived CDR1 and CDR2 are SGHVS and FQNEAQ. Here the CDR3 DNA reads TGTGCCAGCAGCTTAAGAGGCTTGGACAGGGCATTCATGAACACTGAAGCTTTCTTT. It yields the protein CASSLRGLDRAFMNTEAFF.

The chain couples TRBV28 to TRBJ1-1; D is possibly TRBD1 (5 bases). Trimming stripped 7 bases from V and 1 base from J, with 16 bases between. The CDR3 is 15 amino acids. CDR1 and CDR2 from the germline V gene are MDHEN and SYDVKM. Here the CDR3 DNA reads TGTGCCAGCACCCTTCTCCGGCAGGGGAACACTGAAGCTTTCTTT. This sequence encodes CASTLLRQGNTEAFF.

The chain joins TRBV5-5 to TRBJ2-7, with 8 bases fitting TRBD1. Germline V gene data show CDR1 as SGHKS and CDR2 as YYEKEE (reference sequence). The CDR3 is made up of 14 amino acids. V trimming: 5 bases; J trimming: 4 bases; junction bases outside the gene matches: 8. In nucleotides, the CDR3 is TGTGCCAGCAGATCCGGGACAGGCCTTTACGAGCAGTACTTC. This encodes CASRSGTGLYEQYF.

The chain recombines TRBV7-8 with TRBJ2-7, with 15 bases that match TRBD2. In germline, CDR1 is SGHVS, CDR2 FQNEAQ. V lost 4 bases and J lost 4; bases outside the gene matches: 5. CDR3 length: 16 amino acids. CDR3: CASSSKGLAGGYEQYF. The CDR3 nucleotides are TGTGCCAGCAGCTCAAAGGGACTAGCGGGGGGATACGAGCAGTACTTC.

The J gene is TRBJ1-5, the V gene TRBV6-6, with a possible D match to TRBD1 (6 bases). This CDR3 spans 16 amino acids. Trimming pared 2 bases from V and 0 bases from J, leaving 11 bases between. Per the germline V gene, CDR1 is MNHNY and CDR2 is SVGAGI (reference sequence). The CDR3 here is CASSYKQGYSNQPQHF. The CDR3 DNA reads as TGTGCCAGCAGTTACAAACAGGGATATAGCAATCAGCCCCAGCATTTT.

The chain carries TRBV4-1 and TRBJ1-2; 11 positions agree with TRBD1. The CDR3 length is 17 residues. From germline, CDR1 is MGHRA and CDR2 YSYEKL. Trimming took 4 bases from V and 4 from J; bases not matched to a gene: 11. DNA of the CDR3: TGCGCCAGCAGCCCCCCAGGGGGGGACAGGGGGTTCTATGGCTACACCTTC. Protein product: CASSPPGGDRGFYGYTF.

The chain has TRBV5-1 and TRBJ2-7, with D possibly being TRBD2 (5 bases). This CDR3 is built from 12 residues. Per germline, CDR1 SGHRS and CDR2 YFSETQ. V was pared by 2 bases and J by 3 bases, with 6 bases between. In DNA form, the CDR3 reads TGCGCCAGCAGCTTCGGACTCTACGAGCAGTACTTC. This sequence encodes CASSFGLYEQYF.

This rearrangement joins TRBV11-2 to TRBJ2-3, with a weak D call TRBD2 (5 bases). This CDR3 has 14 residues. The germline V gene encodes CDR1 SGHAT and CDR2 FQNNGV. Trimming removed 1 base at V and 4 bases at J, with 9 bases between. CDR3 nucleotides: TGTGCCAGCAGCTTAGGAGGGAGTGCAGATACGCAGTATTTT. Amino acid sequence: CASSLGGSADTQYF.

The chain employs TRBV7-2 and TRBJ2-7, with 10 bases lining up with TRBD1. This CDR3 has 15 amino acids. V was pared by 5 bases and J by 2 bases, with 6 bases of the junction left unmatched. Germline V gene data show CDR1 as SGHTA and CDR2 as FQGNSA. Here the CDR3 reads CASSIRQGAAYEQYF. The CDR3 DNA reads TGTGCCAGCAGCATCCGACAGGGGGCCGCCTACGAGCAGTACTTC.

In its sample, this clone was seen a few times. This rearrangement joins TRBV5-1 to TRBJ2-7, with 7 bases matching TRBD1. The V gene's germline CDR1 is SGHRS and CDR2 YFSETQ. With 5 bases clipped from V and 0 bases from J, the junction kept 5 bases outside the gene matches. This CDR3 spans 14 amino acids. The CDR3 loop reads CASSPGQSSYEQYF. CDR3 in DNA: TGCGCCAGCAGTCCGGGACAGTCCTCCTACGAGCAGTACTTC.

For this clone: Sequence at one end of the junction differs from germline and may be a read error. The chain has TRBV5-6 and TRBJ2-4, with 8 bases identical to TRBD2. Germline CDR1 is SGHDT and CDR2 is YYEEEE. The CDR3 has 14 amino acids. CDR3 residues: CASSLGGTSNIPYF. The CDR3 DNA is TGTGCCAGCAGCTTAGGCGGGACTAGTAACATTCCGTACTTC.

V and J are TRBV4-1 and TRBJ2-1; 9 positions match TRBD1. With V trimmed by 5 bases and J by 4 bases, 6 bases remained unmatched. The V gene's germline CDR1 is MGHRA and CDR2 YSYEKL. The CDR3 totals 15 residues. The CDR3 region is CASSDRDRAYNEQFF. In DNA, the CDR3 is TGCGCCAGCAGCGACCGGGACAGGGCGTACAATGAGCAGTTCTTC.

The table lists this clone with a few counts. The V and J genes are TRBV9 and TRBJ1-4, with D possibly being TRBD1 (6 bases). V lost 4 bases and J lost 6, with 13 bases in between. Germline V gene data show CDR1 as SGDLS and CDR2 as YYNGEE. The CDR3 runs 14 residues. CDR3 protein: CASSRGGVYEKLFF. CDR3 coding DNA: TGTGCCAGCAGCAGAGGGGGGGTTTATGAAAAACTGTTTTTT.

V and J are TRBV6-5 and TRBJ2-2; TRBD2 might be the D (5 bases). The CDR3 spans 13 residues. Germline V gives CDR1 MNHEY, CDR2 SVGAGI. CDR3 sequence (DNA): TGTGTATCGAGGGCCTCGAACACCGGGGAGCTGTTTTTT. Amino acids: CVSRASNTGELFF.

The chain uses TRBV28 and TRBJ1-4; 7 bases align to TRBD1. From germline, CDR1 is MDHEN and CDR2 SYDVKM. The CDR3 is 15 amino acids. Trimming at V came to 4 bases and at J to 8 bases, leaving 10 bases not matched to a gene. Here the CDR3 DNA reads TGTGCCAGCAGTTCGACAGGGCATTCTGGCGAAAAACTGTTTTTT. Amino acids: CASSSTGHSGEKLFF.